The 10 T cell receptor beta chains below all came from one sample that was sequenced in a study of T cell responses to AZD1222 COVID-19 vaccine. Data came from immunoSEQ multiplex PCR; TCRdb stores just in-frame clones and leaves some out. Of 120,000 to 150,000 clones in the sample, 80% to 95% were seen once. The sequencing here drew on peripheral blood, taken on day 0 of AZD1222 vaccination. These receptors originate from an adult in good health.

CDR3 nucleotide sequence: TGTGCCAGCAGAGCCAGGGGGGCTAACTATGGCTACACCTTC. It codes for CASRARGANYGYTF. This chain links TRBV2 with TRBJ1-2; 7 bases fit TRBD1. This CDR3 contains 14 residues. J was trimmed by 0 bases and V by 6 bases; bases with no gene match: 4. CDR1 is SNHLY, CDR2 FYNNEI, per germline.

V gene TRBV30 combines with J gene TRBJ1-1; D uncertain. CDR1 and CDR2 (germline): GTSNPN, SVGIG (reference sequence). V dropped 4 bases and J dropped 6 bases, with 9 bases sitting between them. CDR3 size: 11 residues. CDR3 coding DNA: TGTGCCTGGACCCGTGAGGCTGAAGCTTTCTTT. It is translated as CAWTREAEAFF.

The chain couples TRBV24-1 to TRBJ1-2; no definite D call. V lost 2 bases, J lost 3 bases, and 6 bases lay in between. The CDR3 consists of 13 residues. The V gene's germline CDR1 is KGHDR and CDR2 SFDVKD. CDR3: CATSDSSYYGYTF. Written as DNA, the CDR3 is TGTGCCACCAGTGATTCTAGTTACTATGGCTACACCTTC.

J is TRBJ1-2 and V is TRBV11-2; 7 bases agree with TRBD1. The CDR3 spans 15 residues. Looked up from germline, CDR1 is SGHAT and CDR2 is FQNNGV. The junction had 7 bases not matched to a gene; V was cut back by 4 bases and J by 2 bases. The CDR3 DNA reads TGTGCCAGCAGCTCAATTCAGGGGGTAAACTATGGCTACACCTTC. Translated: CASSSIQGVNYGYTF. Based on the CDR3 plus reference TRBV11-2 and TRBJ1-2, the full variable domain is EAGVAQSPRYKIIEKRQSVAFWCNPISGHATLYWYQQILGQGPKLLIQFQNNGVVDDSQLPKDRFSAERLKGVDSTLKIQPAKLEDSAVYLCASSSIQGVNYGYTFGSGTRLTVV.

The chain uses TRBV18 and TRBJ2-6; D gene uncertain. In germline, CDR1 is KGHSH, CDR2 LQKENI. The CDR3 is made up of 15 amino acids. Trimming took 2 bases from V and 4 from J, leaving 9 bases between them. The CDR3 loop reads CASSPGHSGANVLTF. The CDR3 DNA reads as TGTGCCAGCTCACCAGGGCACTCGGGGGCCAACGTCCTGACTTTC.

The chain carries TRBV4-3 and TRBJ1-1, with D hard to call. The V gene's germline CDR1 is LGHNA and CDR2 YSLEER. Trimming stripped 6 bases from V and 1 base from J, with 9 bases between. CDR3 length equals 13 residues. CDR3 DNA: TGCGCCAGCAGTAGACTGAGGAACACTGAAGCTTTCTTT. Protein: CASSRLRNTEAFF.

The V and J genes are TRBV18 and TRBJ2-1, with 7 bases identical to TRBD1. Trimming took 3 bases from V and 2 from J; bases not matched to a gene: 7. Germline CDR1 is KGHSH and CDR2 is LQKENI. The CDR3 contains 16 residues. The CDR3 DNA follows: TGTGCCAGCTCACCGTTCCGGGACAGAACCTACAATGAGCAGTTCTTC. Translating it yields CASSPFRDRTYNEQFF.

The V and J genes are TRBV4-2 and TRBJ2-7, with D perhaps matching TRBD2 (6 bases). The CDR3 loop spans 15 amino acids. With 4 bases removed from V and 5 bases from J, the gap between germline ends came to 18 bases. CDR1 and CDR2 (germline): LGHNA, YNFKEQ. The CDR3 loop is CASSRLSGRQDEQYF. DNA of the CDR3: TGTGCCAGCAGCCGACTGAGTGGGAGGCAGGACGAGCAGTACTTC.

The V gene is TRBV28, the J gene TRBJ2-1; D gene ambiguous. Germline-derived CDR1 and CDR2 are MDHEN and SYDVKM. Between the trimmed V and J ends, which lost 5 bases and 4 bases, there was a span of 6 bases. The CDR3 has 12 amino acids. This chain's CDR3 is CASSALYNEQFF. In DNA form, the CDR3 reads TGTGCCAGCAGTGCCCTGTACAATGAGCAGTTCTTC.

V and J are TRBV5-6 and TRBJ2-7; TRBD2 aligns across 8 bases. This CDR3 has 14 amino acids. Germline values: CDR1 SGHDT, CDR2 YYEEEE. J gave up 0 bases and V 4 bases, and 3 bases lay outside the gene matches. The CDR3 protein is CASSTGTSSYEQYF. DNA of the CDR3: TGTGCCAGCAGCACGGGGACTAGCTCCTACGAGCAGTACTTC.